This entry concerns a single T cell receptor beta chain. Trimming pared 5 bases from V and 2 bases from J, leaving 7 bases between. This CDR3 region has 13 residues. The germline CDR1 and CDR2 sequences are ENHRY and SYGVKD. This specimen belongs to a study of Graves' ophthalmopathy and Graves' hyperthyroidism. PBMCs had their origin in fresh peripheral blood (around 10 ml). TCR beta CDR3 amplification used RNA transcripts. An initial RT-PCR round employing HTBI primers preceded a second-round multiplex PCR. TCRdb re-derived calls from the multiplex PCR reads in MiXCR, one entry per CDR3 protein. This table has 600,000 to 950,000 distinct CDR3 sequences, 35% to 50% appearing once.

The origin of this receptor is an adult man with Graves' ophthalmopathy. The sequenced material came from peripheral blood. This chain links TRBV10-3 with TRBJ1-5; D ambiguous. This CDR3 reads CAISRDGNQPQHF. DNA of the CDR3: TGTGCCATCAGTCGGGATGGCAATCAGCCCCAGCATTTT.